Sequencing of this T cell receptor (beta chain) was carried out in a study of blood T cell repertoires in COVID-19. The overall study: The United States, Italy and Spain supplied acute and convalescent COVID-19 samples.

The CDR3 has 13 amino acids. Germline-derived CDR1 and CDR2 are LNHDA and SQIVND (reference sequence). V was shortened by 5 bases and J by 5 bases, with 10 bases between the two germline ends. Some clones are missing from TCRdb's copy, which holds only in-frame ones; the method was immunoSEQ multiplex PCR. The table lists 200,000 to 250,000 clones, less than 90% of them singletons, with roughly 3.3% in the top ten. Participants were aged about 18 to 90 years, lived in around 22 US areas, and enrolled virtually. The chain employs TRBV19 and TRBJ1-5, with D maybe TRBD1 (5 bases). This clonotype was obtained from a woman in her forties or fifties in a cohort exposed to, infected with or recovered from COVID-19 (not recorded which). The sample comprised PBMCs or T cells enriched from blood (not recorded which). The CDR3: CASSSGYDQPQHF. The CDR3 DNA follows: TGTGCCAGTAGTTCAGGGTATGATCAGCCCCAGCATTTT.